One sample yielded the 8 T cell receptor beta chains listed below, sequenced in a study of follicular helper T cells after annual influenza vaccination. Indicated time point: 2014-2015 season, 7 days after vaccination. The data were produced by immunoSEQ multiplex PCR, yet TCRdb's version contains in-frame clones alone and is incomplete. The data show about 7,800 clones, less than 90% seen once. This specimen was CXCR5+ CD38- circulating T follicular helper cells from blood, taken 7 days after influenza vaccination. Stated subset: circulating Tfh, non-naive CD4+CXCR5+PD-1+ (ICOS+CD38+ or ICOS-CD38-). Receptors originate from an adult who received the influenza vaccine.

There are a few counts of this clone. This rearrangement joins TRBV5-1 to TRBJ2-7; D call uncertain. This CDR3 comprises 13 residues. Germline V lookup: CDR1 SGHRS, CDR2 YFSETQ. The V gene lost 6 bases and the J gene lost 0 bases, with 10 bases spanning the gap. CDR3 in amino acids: CASMNPSSYEQYF. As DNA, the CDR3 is TGCGCCAGCATGAACCCTTCCTCCTACGAGCAGTACTTC. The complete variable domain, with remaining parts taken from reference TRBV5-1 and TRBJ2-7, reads KAGVTQTPRYLIKTRGQQVTLSCSPISGHRSVSWYQQTPGQGLQFLFEYFSETQRNKGNFPGRFSGRQFSNSRSEMNVSTLELGDSALYLCASMNPSSYEQYFGPGTRLTVT.

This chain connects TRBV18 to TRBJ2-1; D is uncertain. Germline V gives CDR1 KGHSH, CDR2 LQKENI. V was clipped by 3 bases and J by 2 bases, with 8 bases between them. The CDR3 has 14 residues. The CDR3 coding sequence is TGTGCCAGCTCACCCCCCTCCACCTACAATGAGCAGTTCTTC. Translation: CASSPPSTYNEQFF.

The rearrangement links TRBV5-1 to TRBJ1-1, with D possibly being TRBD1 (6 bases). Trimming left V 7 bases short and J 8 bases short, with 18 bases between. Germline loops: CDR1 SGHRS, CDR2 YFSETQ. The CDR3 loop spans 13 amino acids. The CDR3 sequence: CASGITGKAEAFF. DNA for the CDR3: TGCGCCAGCGGGATAACAGGGAAAGCCGAAGCTTTCTTT.

In nucleotides, the CDR3 is TGTGCCAGCAGCGGCTCGCTCGTCCGGGGCACAGATACGCAGTATTTT. Translating it yields CASSGSLVRGTDTQYF. This rearrangement joins TRBV9 to TRBJ2-3; no reliable D call. The V end lost 3 bases, the J end lost 1 base, and 15 bases lay between the germline ends. Germline CDR1 is SGDLS and CDR2 is YYNGEE. This CDR3 is built from 16 residues.

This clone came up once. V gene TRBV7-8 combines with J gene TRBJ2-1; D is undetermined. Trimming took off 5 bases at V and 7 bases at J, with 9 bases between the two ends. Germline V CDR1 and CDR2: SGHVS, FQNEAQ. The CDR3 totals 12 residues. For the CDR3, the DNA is TGTGCCAGCAGCAAGTTGGGGAATGAGCAGTTCTTC. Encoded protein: CASSKLGNEQFF.

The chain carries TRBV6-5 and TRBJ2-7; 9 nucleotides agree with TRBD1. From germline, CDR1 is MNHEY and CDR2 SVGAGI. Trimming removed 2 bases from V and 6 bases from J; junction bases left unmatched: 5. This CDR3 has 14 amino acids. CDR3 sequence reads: CASSYRDRVFEQYF. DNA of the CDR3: TGTGCCAGCAGTTACCGGGACAGGGTATTCGAGCAGTACTTC.

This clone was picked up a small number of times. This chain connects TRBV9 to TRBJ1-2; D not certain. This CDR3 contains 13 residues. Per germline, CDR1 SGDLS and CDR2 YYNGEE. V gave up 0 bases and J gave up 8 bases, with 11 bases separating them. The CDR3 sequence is CASSVAPAEGYTF. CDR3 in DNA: TGTGCCAGCAGCGTAGCCCCCGCGGAGGGCTACACCTTC.

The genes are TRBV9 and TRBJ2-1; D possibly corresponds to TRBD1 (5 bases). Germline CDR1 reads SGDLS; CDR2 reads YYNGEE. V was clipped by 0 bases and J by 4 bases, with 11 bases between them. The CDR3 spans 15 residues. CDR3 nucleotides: TGTGCCAGCAGCGTAGATCAAACAGGTTACAATGAGCAGTTCTTC. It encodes CASSVDQTGYNEQFF.